What follows describes a single TCR beta chain. Original methodology: Scientists estimated how many nucleated cells there were by amplifying reference gene primers. This table comes from immunoSEQ multiplex PCR, and its TCRdb copy is limited to in-frame clones, with some not included. The D gene and trimming were derived from the DNA, and the V and J assignments and clone size from that table. The sample includes more than 100,000 clones, roughly 90% seen only once; the top ten take approximately 2%. The data were taken from a study of blood T cell repertoires in COVID-19. Study-level background: From T cells, B-cell-depleted T cells, or PBMCs came the material, which was cDNA or gDNA.

Germline V gene sequence: CDR1 KGHSH, CDR2 LQKENI. This CDR3 contains 15 residues. V shed 4 bases and J shed 2 bases, with 11 bases lying between them. The receptor's source is a man in his 70s with active COVID-19. The chain has TRBV18 and TRBJ1-4; D perhaps matches TRBD1 (6 bases). Source material: peripheral blood. CDR3: CASSQGQSTNEKLFF. CDR3 nucleotides: TGTGCCAGCTCACAAGGACAGTCGACTAATGAAAAACTGTTTTTT.